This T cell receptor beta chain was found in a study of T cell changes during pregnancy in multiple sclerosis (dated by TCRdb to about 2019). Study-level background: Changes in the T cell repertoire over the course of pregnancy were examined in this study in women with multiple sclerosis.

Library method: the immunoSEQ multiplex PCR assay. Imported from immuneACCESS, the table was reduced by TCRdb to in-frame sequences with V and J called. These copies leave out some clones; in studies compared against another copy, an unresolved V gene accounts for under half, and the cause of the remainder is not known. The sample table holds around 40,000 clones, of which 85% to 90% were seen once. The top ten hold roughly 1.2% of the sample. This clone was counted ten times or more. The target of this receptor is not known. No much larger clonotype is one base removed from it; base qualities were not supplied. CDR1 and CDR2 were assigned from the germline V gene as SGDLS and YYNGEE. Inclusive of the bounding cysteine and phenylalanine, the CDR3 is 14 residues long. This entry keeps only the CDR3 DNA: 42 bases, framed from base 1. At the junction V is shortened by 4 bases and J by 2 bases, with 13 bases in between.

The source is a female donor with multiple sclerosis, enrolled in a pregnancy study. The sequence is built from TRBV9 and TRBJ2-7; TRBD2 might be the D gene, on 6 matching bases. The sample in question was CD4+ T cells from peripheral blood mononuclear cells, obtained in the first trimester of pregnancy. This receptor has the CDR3 CASSPGEEPYEQYF. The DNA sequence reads TGTGCCAGCAGCCCCGGGGAGGAACCCTACGAGCAGTACTTC.